These 28 T cell receptor beta chains came from one sample sequenced in a study of cytomegalovirus exposure and HLA in healthy donors. PCR primers comprised 60 Vbeta and 13 Jbeta primers. Sequenced by immunoSEQ multiplex PCR; TCRdb stores in-frame clones only, minus some. The profile shows tens of thousands of clones, about 64% of them singletons. The sample consisted of PBMCs. Every receptor here comes from a man younger than 45 in good health and CMV-seropositive.

A few counts support this clone. The J gene is TRBJ2-1, the V gene TRBV5-1; D gene unclear. Per the germline V gene, CDR1 is SGHRS and CDR2 is YFSETQ. The CDR3 consists of 11 residues. Deletions cut 0 bases from V and 10 bases from J, with 5 bases between. The CDR3 coding sequence is TGCGCCAGCAGCTTGGAGCAAGAGCAGTTCTTC. Translated: CASSLEQEQFF. Full variable domain (missing parts from reference TRBV5-1 and TRBJ2-1): KAGVTQTPRYLIKTRGQQVTLSCSPISGHRSVSWYQQTPGQGLQFLFEYFSETQRNKGNFPGRFSGRQFSNSRSEMNVSTLELGDSALYLCASSLEQEQFFGPGTRLTVL.

This chain links TRBV7-2 with TRBJ2-3, with 8 positions matching TRBD1. The V gene end was trimmed by 5 bases and the J gene end by 9 bases; junction bases not matched to a gene: 4. The germline V gene encodes CDR1 SGHTA and CDR2 FQGNSA. CDR3 length equals 12 residues. The CDR3 region is CASSQRTGTQYF. The CDR3 nucleotides are TGTGCCAGCAGCCAGCGGACAGGGACGCAGTATTTT.

The CDR3 protein is CAWSRTGGKGEQYF. CDR3 coding DNA: TGTGCCTGGAGTCGGACAGGGGGAAAGGGGGAGCAGTACTTC. The chain is built from TRBV30 and TRBJ2-7; 10 bases match TRBD1. Looked up from germline, CDR1 is GTSNPN and CDR2 is SVGIG (reference sequence). The CDR3 spans 14 residues. After removal of 2 bases from V and 7 bases from J, the junction contained 8 bases not matched to a gene.

This clone was recorded a few times. The rearrangement uses TRBV11-2 and TRBJ2-3; 12 bases map to TRBD2. This CDR3 region has 17 residues. Germline assignment: CDR1 SGHAT and CDR2 FQNNGV. J gave up 4 bases and V 2 bases, and 7 bases lay outside the gene matches. The CDR3 DNA is TGTGCCAGCAGCTTACTGGGGACTAGCGGGCAATCAGATACGCAGTATTTT. Amino acids: CASSLLGTSGQSDTQYF.

On this clone itself: The junction shows a germline mismatch at one end, possibly a read error. This sequence joins TRBV7-7 and TRBJ2-1; D not certain. The germline V gene has CDR1 SSHAT and CDR2 FNYEAQ (reference sequence). The CDR3 has 12 residues. The CDR3 is CASSLLAGEQFF. The DNA of the CDR3 is TGTGCTAGCAGCTTACTGGCAGGCGAGCAGTTCTTC.

CDR3 region: CASSSTGALYEQYF. CDR3 nucleotides: TGTGCCAGCAGCTCGACAGGGGCCCTCTACGAGCAGTACTTC. The chain has TRBV7-3 and TRBJ2-7; 8 bases are a match to TRBD1. This CDR3 is 14 amino acids long. Unmatched junction bases numbered 5, after V lost 4 bases and J lost 3 bases. CDR1 and CDR2 (germline): SGHTA, FQGTGA.

The V and J genes are TRBV19 and TRBJ2-1; the D gene is possibly TRBD1 (6 bases). This CDR3 has 15 residues. Germline CDR1 reads LNHDA; CDR2 reads SQIVND (reference sequence). Deletions cut 6 bases from V and 1 base from J, with 13 bases between. The CDR3 DNA follows: TGTGCCAGTAGGAAAGAGGGGGAGTCCTACAATGAGCAGTTCTTC. Encoded protein: CASRKEGESYNEQFF.

The chain combines TRBV5-1 with TRBJ2-1; unclear D gene. The V gene's germline CDR1 is SGHRS and CDR2 YFSETQ. V was clipped by 0 bases and J by 2 bases, with 6 bases between them. The CDR3 is made up of 14 amino acids. CDR3 in amino acids: CASSLGGAYNEQFF. The CDR3 coding sequence is TGCGCCAGCAGCTTGGGCGGAGCCTACAATGAGCAGTTCTTC. Full variable domain (missing parts from reference TRBV5-1 and TRBJ2-1): KAGVTQTPRYLIKTRGQQVTLSCSPISGHRSVSWYQQTPGQGLQFLFEYFSETQRNKGNFPGRFSGRQFSNSRSEMNVSTLELGDSALYLCASSLGGAYNEQFFGPGTRLTVL.

The V and J genes are TRBV28 and TRBJ1-2, with 7 bases lining up with TRBD1. The junction had 8 bases not matched to a gene; V was cut back by 8 bases and J by 5 bases. The CDR3 contains 13 residues. The germline V gene encodes CDR1 MDHEN and CDR2 SYDVKM. The CDR3 is CASLGTVRYGYTF. The CDR3 nucleotides read TGTGCCAGCCTGGGGACAGTCAGATATGGCTACACCTTC.

The V and J genes are TRBV4-1 and TRBJ1-2; D call uncertain. The CDR3 extends over 14 amino acids. Germline lookup yields CDR1 MGHRA and CDR2 YSYEKL. The V end was cut by 4 bases, the J end by 5 bases, with 14 bases between. CDR3 in amino acids: CASSPAGSYYGYTF. The DNA for the CDR3 is TGCGCCAGCAGCCCCGCGGGGTCCTATTATGGCTACACCTTC.

The chain joins TRBV7-2 to TRBJ1-1; D is ambiguous. V was cut by 2 bases and J by 6 bases, with 10 bases left in between. CDR1 is SGHTA, CDR2 FQGNSA, per germline. This CDR3 is 13 amino acids long. CDR3 sequence: CASSLSQIAEAFF. CDR3 coding DNA: TGTGCCAGCAGCTTAAGTCAGATCGCTGAAGCTTTCTTT.

The rearrangement uses TRBV5-1 and TRBJ1-1; D is ambiguous. The germline gives CDR1 SGHRS, CDR2 YFSETQ. The CDR3 is made up of 14 amino acids. V was cut by 0 bases and J by 4 bases, with 10 bases left in between. This chain's CDR3 is CASSLEMGGTEAFF. In DNA, the CDR3 is TGCGCCAGCAGCTTGGAAATGGGAGGCACTGAAGCTTTCTTT.

This clone was counted between two and nine times. V usage is TRBV10-1 and J usage is TRBJ1-4; TRBD1 aligns across 8 bases. Germline V gene lookup returns CDR1 WNHNN and CDR2 SYGVQD (reference sequence). Germline trimming cut 7 bases from V and 8 bases from J; bases unmatched to any gene: 9. CDR3 length: 14 amino acids. CDR3 loop: CASKRQGKGEKLFF. The CDR3, as DNA: TGCGCCAGCAAGAGACAGGGGAAGGGGGAAAAACTGTTTTTT.

The V call is TRBV18, the J call TRBJ1-1, with D perhaps TRBD1 (6 bases). The germline CDR1 and CDR2 sequences are KGHSH and LQKENI. The germline V and J ends were trimmed by 4 bases and 4 bases, with 13 bases remaining between them. The CDR3 contains 14 residues. CDR3 amino acids: CASSRTEGVTEAFF. The CDR3 DNA is TGTGCCAGCTCACGGACAGAGGGGGTCACTGAAGCTTTCTTT.

The J gene is TRBJ2-1, the V gene TRBV7-2; the match to TRBD2 covers 8 bases. Germline V lookup: CDR1 SGHTA, CDR2 FQGNSA. Germline trimming cut 5 bases from V and 0 bases from J; bases unmatched to any gene: 6. The CDR3 is 16 residues long. CDR3 residues: CASSPAGTSSYNEQFF. The CDR3 DNA reads TGTGCCAGCAGCCCGGCCGGGACTAGCTCCTACAATGAGCAGTTCTTC.

V gene TRBV6-1 combines with J gene TRBJ2-7; TRBD1 aligns across 7 bases. This CDR3 comprises 13 residues. Germline CDR1 reads MNHNS; CDR2 reads SASEGT. With V trimmed by 5 bases and J by 2 bases, 3 bases remained unmatched. For the CDR3, the DNA is TGTGCCAGCAGTACCCAGGGGGCCTACGAGCAGTACTTC. Protein sequence: CASSTQGAYEQYF.

The chain carries TRBV12-5 and TRBJ2-2, with a weak D call TRBD1 (5 bases). With 8 bases removed from V and 6 bases from J, the gap between germline ends came to 19 bases. This CDR3 is built from 15 residues. CDR1 LGHNT and CDR2 FRNRAP come from the germline V gene. CDR3 sequence: CASRDSDFKAGELFF. CDR3 coding DNA: TGTGCTAGTCGAGACAGTGATTTTAAGGCCGGGGAGCTGTTTTTT.

V usage is TRBV7-3 and J usage is TRBJ2-3; perhaps TRBD2 as D (5 bases). This CDR3 contains 13 residues. The germline V and J ends were trimmed by 1 base and 5 bases, with 7 bases remaining between them. Per the germline V gene, CDR1 is SGHTA and CDR2 is FQGTGA. The DNA for the CDR3 is TGTGCCAGCAGCTTAAGAGAGGGAGATACGCAGTATTTT. It encodes CASSLREGDTQYF.

CDR3: CASSPSTGTTEAFF. In DNA form, the CDR3 reads TGTGCCAGCAGTCCATCGACAGGGACCACTGAAGCTTTCTTT. The rearrangement links TRBV28 to TRBJ1-1, with 7 bases fitting TRBD1. V lost 5 bases, J lost 4 bases, and 7 bases stayed unmatched. CDR1 and CDR2 from the germline V gene are MDHEN and SYDVKM. This CDR3 has 14 amino acids.

The J gene is TRBJ2-7, the V gene TRBV2; D is perhaps TRBD2 (5 bases). Trimming cost V 8 bases and J 5 bases, with 7 bases left between them. CDR1 and CDR2 (germline): SNHLY, FYNNEI. CDR3 length: 10 amino acids. The CDR3 region is CASGSNEQYF. For the CDR3, the DNA is TGTGCCAGCGGGAGCAACGAGCAGTACTTC.

The chain carries TRBV7-9 and TRBJ1-4; the D gene is possibly TRBD1 (5 bases). V lost 5 bases and J lost 8, with 6 bases in between. CDR1 SEHNR and CDR2 FQNEAQ come from the germline V gene (reference sequence). This CDR3 contains 11 residues. CDR3 nucleotides: TGTGCCAGCAGCCGGGGGGAAAAACTGTTTTTT. Residues: CASSRGEKLFF.

The gene calls are TRBV10-3 and TRBJ2-7, with TRBD1 matching over 11 bases. This CDR3 region has 15 residues. Germline V CDR1 and CDR2: ENHRY, SYGVKD. Trimming took 4 bases from V and 9 from J; bases not matched to a gene: 11. CDR3 coding DNA: TGTGCCATCAGTGGAGGACAGGGGGCCGGTATGGTGCAGTACTTC. Translating gives CAISGGQGAGMVQYF.

The chain carries TRBV6-4 and TRBJ2-7; maybe TRBD1 (6 bases). The CDR3 is 18 amino acids. Trimming removed 8 bases from V and 2 bases from J, with 28 bases in between. Per germline, CDR1 MRHNA and CDR2 SNTAGT. The CDR3 DNA reads as TGTGCCAGCCTCGCCCCTCCTATACAGGGATGCTACACCTACGAGCAGTACTTC. This sequence encodes CASLAPPIQGCYTYEQYF.

The chain links TRBV5-1 to TRBJ2-5, with D perhaps matching TRBD2 (5 bases). V lost 4 bases and J 2 bases, leaving 12 bases between the germline ends. Germline assignment: CDR1 SGHRS and CDR2 YFSETQ. The length of the CDR3 is 14 residues. In nucleotides, the CDR3 is TGCGCCAGCAGCGGGAGCGGACGACAAGAGACCCAGTACTTC. It translates to CASSGSGRQETQYF.

The chain combines TRBV5-1 with TRBJ1-2; no definite D call. Germline-derived CDR1 and CDR2 are SGHRS and YFSETQ. V lost 5 bases, J lost 3 bases, and 23 bases lay in between. This CDR3 comprises 17 residues. For the CDR3, the DNA is TGCGCCAGCAGGGGGAGGGCTCAGATTTCAGAGGACTATGGCTACACCTTC. Translation: CASRGRAQISEDYGYTF.

This clone appeared a few times. V is TRBV7-8 and J is TRBJ2-7, with D perhaps TRBD1 (6 bases). The CDR3 runs 15 residues. V was pared by 1 base and J by 5 bases, with 15 bases between. Germline V gene sequence: CDR1 SGHVS, CDR2 FQNEAQ. CDR3 sequence: CASSLVEGGIHEQYF. Written as DNA, the CDR3 is TGTGCCAGCAGCTTAGTGGAAGGGGGAATCCACGAGCAGTACTTC.

This clone occurred a few times. V usage is TRBV6-1 and J usage is TRBJ1-6; possibly TRBD1 for D (5 bases). Germline-derived CDR1 and CDR2 are MNHNS and SASEGT. This CDR3 has 16 amino acids. Between the trimmed V and J ends, which lost 4 bases and 2 bases, there was a span of 12 bases. The CDR3 is CASSAQGGTYNSPLHF. CDR3 DNA: TGTGCCAGCAGTGCCCAGGGAGGAACCTATAATTCACCCCTCCACTTT.

This clone has a handful of counts. The chain combines TRBV28 with TRBJ1-5, with 7 bases aligning to TRBD1. J lost 2 bases, V lost 5 bases, and 9 bases had no gene match. The germline V gene encodes CDR1 MDHEN and CDR2 SYDVKM. CDR3 length equals 16 residues. The CDR3 DNA reads as TGTGCCAGCAGTCGCTCAGGGGGGCTCGGCAATCAGCCCCAGCATTTT. Translated: CASSRSGGLGNQPQHF. Filled out from reference TRBV28 and TRBJ1-5, the complete variable domain reads DVKVTQSSRYLVKRTGEKVFLECVQDMDHENMFWYRQDPGLGLRLIYFSYDVKMKEKGDIPEGYSVSREKKERFSLILESASTNQTSMYLCASSRSGGLGNQPQHFGDGTRLSIL.